The 27 T cell receptor beta chains reported below all come from one sample, sequenced in a study of post-analysis software for immune sequencing data. Study-wide results and limits: Elevated frequency relative to controls characterized about 5 TRBV segments in patients, TRBV5-6, TRBV5-1 and TRBV20-1 among them.

No cognate antigen is known for these TCRs. Unique-molecular-identifier-tagged TCR beta cDNA libraries were used. TCRdb reanalysed the PCR reads using MiXCR and keeps one entry per CDR3 protein. This table holds hundreds of thousands of distinct CDR3 sequences, approximately 59% found once. The sample taken for sequencing was blood. These receptors were obtained from a girl aged 2-10 years with multiple sclerosis.

The genes are TRBV29-1 and TRBJ2-5; TRBD2 agrees at 7 bases. V gave up 6 bases and J gave up 5 bases; unmatched junction bases: 9. Germline V gene lookup returns CDR1 SQVTM and CDR2 ANQGSEA. The CDR3 runs 13 residues. CDR3 residues: CSVGRWEGETQYF. CDR3 nucleotides: TGCAGCGTCGGACGGTGGGAGGGGGAGACCCAGTACTTC.

This clonotype occurred a few times. The chain is built from TRBV20-1 and TRBJ2-5; 8 bases are shared with TRBD2. V was pared by 5 bases and J by 5 bases, with 10 bases of the junction left unmatched. This CDR3 has 14 amino acids. Per the germline V gene, CDR1 is DFQATT and CDR2 is SNEGSKA (reference sequence). This CDR3 is CSARPGGGRETQYF. CDR3 in DNA: TGCAGTGCTCGGCCCGGGGGGGGACGGGAGACCCAGTACTTC.

This chain connects TRBV3-1 to TRBJ2-1; 8 bases fit TRBD1. Germline V gene data show CDR1 as LGHDT and CDR2 as YNNKEL (reference sequence). The V and J ends lost 0 bases and 14 bases, in that order; junction bases with no gene match: 6. The CDR3 runs 13 residues. The CDR3 bases are TGTGCCAGCAGCCAAGAGTTGCGGACAGGGAAGTTCTTC. This codes for CASSQELRTGKFF.

The chain is built from TRBV25-1 and TRBJ2-2; no clear D gene. Germline V gene sequence: CDR1 MGHDK, CDR2 SYGVNS. V was trimmed by 5 bases and J by 4 bases, leaving 11 bases between them. CDR3 size: 14 residues. CDR3: CASSSLGITGELFF. CDR3 nucleotides: TGTGCCAGCAGTTCCCTCGGAATCACCGGGGAGCTGTTTTTT.

This clonotype has just a few counts. The chain joins TRBV7-9 to TRBJ2-1, with a possible D match to TRBD2 (6 bases). The V and J ends lost 5 bases and 5 bases respectively, with 19 bases between them. The CDR3 runs 16 residues. Germline CDR1 SEHNR, CDR2 FQNEAQ (reference sequence). CDR3 amino acids: CASSAPGLWGDNEQFF. CDR3 DNA: TGTGCCAGCAGCGCCCCGGGACTTTGGGGGGACAATGAGCAGTTCTTC.

The chain carries TRBV11-2 and TRBJ2-5; TRBD1 matches at 7 bases. This CDR3 is built from 14 residues. The junction had 3 bases not matched to a gene; V was cut back by 4 bases and J by 1 base. Germline V gene lookup returns CDR1 SGHAT and CDR2 FQNNGV. DNA for the CDR3: TGTGCCAGCAGCTACAGGGGTTCCCAAGAGACCCAGTACTTC. Its protein product is CASSYRGSQETQYF.

This clonotype was recorded only once. The gene calls are TRBV18 and TRBJ2-1; TRBD1 agrees at 8 bases. From germline, CDR1 is KGHSH and CDR2 LQKENI. V lost 6 bases and J lost 5; bases outside the gene matches: 9. The CDR3 sequence is 15 residues long. The CDR3, as DNA: TGTGCCAGCTCGACAGGGGCCCGGAGGAACAATGAGCAGTTCTTC. It yields the protein CASSTGARRNNEQFF.

The CDR3 spells CATSRDGGGSETQYF. DNA of the CDR3: TGTGCCACCAGCAGAGATGGGGGAGGGTCGGAGACCCAGTACTTC. V and J are TRBV15 and TRBJ2-5, with 7 nucleotides matching TRBD2. This CDR3 has 15 residues. Trimming took 0 bases from V and 5 from J; bases not matched to a gene: 6. CDR1 LNHNV and CDR2 YYDKDF come from the germline V gene (reference sequence).

This chain connects TRBV5-1 to TRBJ1-2; D gene ambiguous. The CDR3 length is 12 residues. V dropped 5 bases and J dropped 2 bases, with 7 bases sitting between them. Germline lookup yields CDR1 SGHRS and CDR2 YFSETQ. The chain's CDR3 is CASSEINYGYTF. The CDR3 DNA sequence: TGCGCCAGCAGTGAGATAAACTATGGCTACACCTTC.

The chain carries TRBV20-1 and TRBJ2-5; no clear D gene. The J call is in doubt because the DNA end fits TRBJ2-7 better. The V gene's germline CDR1 is DFQATT and CDR2 SNEGSKA (reference sequence). The CDR3 totals 13 residues. In nucleotides, the CDR3 is TGCAGTGCCCTAGAGATGGTGGCCCACGAGCAGTACTTC. Protein: CSALEMVAHEQYF.

The rearrangement joins TRBV13 to TRBJ2-4, with a tentative D call TRBD1 (6 bases). V dropped 5 bases and J dropped 7 bases, with 9 bases sitting between them. The CDR3 sequence is 12 residues long. Germline-derived CDR1 and CDR2 are PRHDT and FYEKMQ (reference sequence). DNA for the CDR3: TGTGCCAGCAGCGGCGACAGGAACATTCAGTACTTC. Translating it yields CASSGDRNIQYF.

Concerning this clonotype itself: The junction departs from the called germline gene at one end, perhaps through a read error. DNA for the CDR3: TGTGCCAGCAGTTATCGGTTCTTCGGCTCCTACAATAAGCAGTTCTTC. It yields the protein CASSYRFFGSYNKQFF. The chain combines TRBV6-5 with TRBJ2-1; D gene ambiguous. The CDR3 length is 16 residues. CDR1 MNHEY and CDR2 SVGAGI come from the germline V gene.

The J gene is TRBJ2-1, the V gene TRBV20-1, with D unclear. V gave up 3 bases and J gave up 9 bases, with 24 bases separating them. The CDR3 has 16 residues. CDR1 is DFQATT and CDR2 is SNEGSKA in the germline V gene (reference sequence). The CDR3 sequence: CSASGARAPVLAEQFF. For the CDR3, the DNA is TGCAGTGCTAGTGGAGCCCGGGCCCCCGTTTTGGCTGAGCAGTTCTTC.

The chain recombines TRBV12-3 or TRBV12-4 with TRBJ2-7; D call uncertain. This CDR3 has 11 amino acids. The V end was cut by 5 bases, the J end by 3 bases, with 5 bases between. The CDR3 protein is CASSTNYEQYF. The CDR3 DNA sequence: TGTGCCAGCAGTACAAACTACGAGCAGTACTTC.

The V and J genes are TRBV6-4 and TRBJ1-2; D call uncertain. The CDR3 contains 15 residues. CDR1 is MRHNA and CDR2 is SNTAGT in the germline V gene. Trimming pared 0 bases from V and 8 bases from J, leaving 16 bases between. CDR3 DNA: TGTGCCAGCAGTGACTCATTGTACGGCACGGGGGGCTACACCTTC. This sequence encodes CASSDSLYGTGGYTF.

Only a few counts were recorded for this clonotype. The CDR3, as DNA: TGTGCCAGCAGCTTAGCAGGGGCAGGGATCAATCAGCCCCAGCATTTT. Its translation: CASSLAGAGINQPQHF. V is TRBV7-2 and J is TRBJ1-5; perhaps TRBD1 as D (5 bases). The CDR3 extends over 16 amino acids. Trimming shortened V by 0 bases and J by 3 bases, and 12 bases separated the two germline ends. The germline gives CDR1 SGHTA, CDR2 FQGNSA.

This clonotype was counted only a few times. J is TRBJ2-5 and V is TRBV29-1; weak D call: TRBD2 (6 bases). Germline CDR1 reads SQVTM; CDR2 reads ANQGSEA. The CDR3 runs to 14 residues. Deletions cut 1 base from V and 4 bases from J, with 13 bases between. CDR3 DNA sequence: TGCAGCGTTGAAGGACCGGGGGTCGGAGAGACCCAGTACTTC. Residues: CSVEGPGVGETQYF.

The chain has TRBV6-2 or TRBV6-3 and TRBJ2-7, with D possibly being TRBD1 (5 bases). V lost 4 bases, J lost 5 bases, and 18 bases lay in between. CDR1 is MNHEY and CDR2 is SVGEGT in the germline V gene. The CDR3 loop spans 15 amino acids. Here the CDR3 reads CASSSPTESGNEQYF. Written as DNA, the CDR3 is TGTGCCAGCAGTTCCCCGACAGAGTCTGGAAACGAGCAGTACTTC.

V usage is TRBV25-1 and J usage is TRBJ1-2; 8 positions match TRBD1. This CDR3 contains 12 residues. Germline V CDR1 and CDR2: MGHDK, SYGVNS. V was pared by 8 bases and J by 8 bases, with 7 bases of the junction left unmatched. The CDR3 DNA reads as TGTGCCAGCCGGGGACAGGCCTCGGGCTACACCTTC. This sequence encodes CASRGQASGYTF.

J is TRBJ2-5 and V is TRBV6-1; TRBD1 is a possible D gene (6 bases). V lost 6 bases to trimming and J lost 5 bases, with 13 bases between them. Germline V gives CDR1 MNHNS, CDR2 SASEGT. The CDR3 length is 13 residues. DNA of the CDR3: TGTGCCAGCAGGAAACAGGGTACGGAGACCCAGTACTTC. Translation gives CASRKQGTETQYF.

The V call is TRBV7-2, the J call TRBJ1-1; 7 bases line up with TRBD1. This CDR3 is built from 15 residues. Germline trimming cut 5 bases from V and 3 bases from J; bases unmatched to any gene: 9. The germline gives CDR1 SGHTA, CDR2 FQGNSA. The chain's CDR3 is CASSHDRAKYTEAFF. The CDR3, as DNA: TGTGCCAGCAGCCATGACAGGGCGAAATACACTGAAGCTTTCTTT.

The table lists this clonotype with a few counts. The chain carries TRBV20-1 and TRBJ1-2; the match to TRBD1 covers 7 bases. The CDR3 has 15 amino acids. Trimming cost V 5 bases and J 0 bases; bases outside gene matches: 9. Germline V gives CDR1 DFQATT, CDR2 SNEGSKA (reference sequence). The CDR3 region is CSAEGQLGANYGYTF. DNA of the CDR3: TGCAGTGCTGAGGGACAGCTAGGAGCTAACTATGGCTACACCTTC.

CDR3 nucleotides: TGCAGCGTTGAAGTTCGGGGGTTATACTATGGCTACACCTTC. This codes for CSVEVRGLYYGYTF. This chain links TRBV29-1 with TRBJ1-2; tentatively, D is TRBD1 (5 bases). Trimming left V 1 base short and J 3 bases short, with 12 bases between. The CDR3 extends over 14 amino acids. Germline V gives CDR1 SQVTM, CDR2 ANQGSEA.

The V and J genes are TRBV10-3 and TRBJ1-2; TRBD1 matches 8 bases. The length of the CDR3 is 16 residues. J lost 4 bases, V lost 2 bases, and 9 bases had no gene match. Germline V gene lookup returns CDR1 ENHRY and CDR2 SYGVKD. DNA of the CDR3: TGTGCCATCAGTGAGGACAGGGGCGGAGGTCTCTATGGCTACACCTTC. Its translation is CAISEDRGGGLYGYTF.

The chain recombines TRBV29-1 with TRBJ2-2; D call uncertain. V was trimmed by 6 bases and J by 6 bases, leaving 8 bases between them. The CDR3 consists of 11 residues. The V gene's germline CDR1 is SQVTM and CDR2 ANQGSEA. The CDR3 loop reads CSVPYAGELFF. DNA of the CDR3: TGCAGCGTCCCATATGCCGGGGAGCTGTTTTTT.

The V gene is TRBV6-1, the J gene TRBJ2-4; 13 nucleotides line up with TRBD2. Germline trimming cut 6 bases from V and 0 bases from J; bases unmatched to any gene: 5. The CDR3 consists of 17 residues. Germline V gene data show CDR1 as MNHNS and CDR2 as SASEGT. DNA of the CDR3: TGTGCCAGCAGAATGACTAGCGGGGGGCTAGCCAAAAACATTCAGTACTTC. It codes for CASRMTSGGLAKNIQYF.

This chain connects TRBV5-1 to TRBJ2-5; 9 bases align to TRBD1. This CDR3 region has 14 residues. Germline CDR1 and CDR2: SGHRS and YFSETQ. V was pared by 2 bases and J by 6 bases, with 5 bases of the junction left unmatched. The CDR3 DNA is TGCGCCAGCAGCTTACAGGGGGCTGAAAAGACCCAGTACTTC. Translation gives CASSLQGAEKTQYF.